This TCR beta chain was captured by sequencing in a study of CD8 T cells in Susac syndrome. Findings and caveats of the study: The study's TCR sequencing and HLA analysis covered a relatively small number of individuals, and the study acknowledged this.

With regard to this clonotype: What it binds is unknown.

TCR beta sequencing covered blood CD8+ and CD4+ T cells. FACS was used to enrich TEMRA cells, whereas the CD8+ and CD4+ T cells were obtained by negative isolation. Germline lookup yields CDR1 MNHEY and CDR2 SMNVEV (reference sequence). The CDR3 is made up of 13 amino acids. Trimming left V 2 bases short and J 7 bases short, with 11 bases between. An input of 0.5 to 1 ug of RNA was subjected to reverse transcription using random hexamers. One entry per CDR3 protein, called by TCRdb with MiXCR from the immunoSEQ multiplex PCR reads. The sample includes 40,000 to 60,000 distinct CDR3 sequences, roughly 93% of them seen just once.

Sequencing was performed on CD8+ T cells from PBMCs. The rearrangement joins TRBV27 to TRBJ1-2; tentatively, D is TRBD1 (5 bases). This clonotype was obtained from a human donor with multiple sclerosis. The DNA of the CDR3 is TGTGCCAGCAGTTTAGCAGGGCAATCTGGCTACACCTTC. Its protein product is CASSLAGQSGYTF.